Listed below are T cell receptor beta chains from one sample, sequenced in a study of cytomegalovirus exposure and HLA in healthy donors. Sequenced by immunoSEQ multiplex PCR; TCRdb stores in-frame clones only, minus some. Of some 110,000 clones in the sample, 75% were seen once. Sequencing was done on a sample of PBMCs. These receptors all come from a young woman in good health and CMV-seronegative. The CDR3 runs from the conserved cysteine through the conserved F or W. A D gene is named only where the DNA matches it firmly. The size field is filled for only some rows; it gives once, few, many or a size class.

v_gene	j_gene	d_gene	abundance	CDR3aa	CDR3nt
TRBV6-5	TRBJ1-1	TRBD1	NA	CASSYSNRGLNTEAFF	TGTGCCAGCAGTTACTCGAACAGGGGGCTGAACACTGAAGCTTTCTTT
TRBV5-6	TRBJ2-7	NA	once	CASSSVPPREQYF	TGTGCCAGCAGCTCGGTACCACCCCGGGAGCAGTACTTC
TRBV5-1	TRBJ1-4	NA	NA	CTSSLGLINEKLFF	TGCACCAGCAGCCTGGGACTGATTAATGAAAAACTGTTTTTT
TRBV6-6	TRBJ2-7	NA	few	CASTSDSRGPYEQYF	TGTGCCAGCACTTCGGACAGCCGGGGCCCCTACGAGCAGTACTTC
TRBV28	TRBJ1-5	NA	NA	CASSSVRPQHF	TGTGCCAGCAGTTCCGTCCGGCCCCAGCATTTT
TRBV20-1	TRBJ1-2	NA	NA	CSAILRNGYTF	TGCAGTGCTATACTTAGAAATGGCTACACCTTC
TRBV5-4	TRBJ2-2	NA	NA	CASSLPAGNTGELFF	TGTGCCAGCAGCCTCCCCGCGGGCAACACCGGGGAGCTGTTTTTT
TRBV15	TRBJ1-2	NA	NA	CATSIPGTTNYGYTF	TGTGCCACCAGCATCCCAGGGACTACTAACTATGGCTACACCTTC
TRBV7-9	TRBJ1-4	NA	NA	CASSYSVNEKLFF	TGTGCCAGCAGCTATTCAGTTAATGAAAAGCTGTTTTTT
TRBV5-6	TRBJ1-1	TRBD1	NA	CASSLSKDRAMNTEAFF	TGTGCCAGCAGCTTGTCAAAGGACAGGGCCATGAACACTGAAGCTTTCTTT
TRBV5-6	TRBJ2-7	NA	NA	CASSLDNYEQYF	TGTGCCAGCAGCTTGGACAACTACGAGCAGTACTTC
TRBV18	TRBJ1-1	NA	NA	CASSPPAVLNTEAFF	TGTGCCAGCTCACCACCGGCGGTGCTGAACACTGAAGCTTTCTTT
TRBV15	TRBJ1-5	NA	few	CATSRVGHQPQHF	TGTGCCACCAGCAGGGTGGGGCATCAGCCCCAGCATTTT
TRBV30	TRBJ1-3	NA	NA	CAWSRGAGTSSGNTIYF	TGTGCCTGGAGTAGAGGTGCAGGGACAAGCTCTGGAAACACCATATATTTT
TRBV11-2	TRBJ1-1	NA	NA	CASSSGQGSTEAFF	TGTGCCAGCAGCTCCGGACAAGGATCGACTGAAGCTTTCTTT
TRBV6-1	TRBJ1-2	NA	NA	CASSEPVSALYGYTF	TGTGCCAGCAGTGAACCGGTTTCCGCTCTCTATGGCTACACCTTC
TRBV6-5	TRBJ1-1	NA	few	CASTRRQAITEAFF	TGTGCCAGTACCCGGAGACAGGCTATAACTGAAGCTTTCTTT
TRBV4-1	TRBJ2-1	NA	NA	CASSQEGGVSYNEQFF	TGCGCCAGCAGCCAAGAGGGCGGGGTCTCCTACAATGAGCAGTTCTTC
TRBV28	TRBJ1-6	TRBD1	NA	CASGTGTSPLHF	TGTGCCAGCGGGACAGGGACTTCACCCCTCCACTTT
TRBV28	TRBJ1-6	NA	once	CASTQSNSPLHF	TGTGCCAGTACACAATCCAATTCACCCCTCCACTTT
TRBV28	TRBJ1-5	TRBD1	NA	CASRDRGGLGNQPQHF	TGTGCCAGCAGAGACAGGGGTGGCCTCGGCAATCAGCCCCAGCATTTT
TRBV18	TRBJ2-5	NA	NA	CASSPVRLQETQYF	TGTGCCAGCTCACCGGTCAGACTCCAAGAGACCCAGTACTTC
TRBV19	TRBJ2-2	NA	NA	CASSIAKNTGELFF	TGTGCCAGTAGTATAGCAAAGAACACCGGGGAGCTGTTTTTT
TRBV28	TRBJ2-5	TRBD1	NA	CASSPINEDRDKQYF	TGTGCCAGCAGCCCCATTAACGAGGACAGGGATAAGCAGTACTTC
TRBV5-1	TRBJ1-2	NA	NA	CASSPWTAYGYTF	TGCGCCAGCAGCCCTTGGACAGCTTATGGCTACACCTTC
TRBV6-1	TRBJ1-2	TRBD1	NA	CASRGQVLNYGYTF	TGTGCCAGCAGGGGACAGGTACTTAACTATGGCTACACCTTC
TRBV7-2	TRBJ2-5	NA	NA	CASSLEAGQETQYF	TGTGCCAGCAGCTTAGAGGCAGGGCAGGAGACCCAGTACTTC
TRBV6-5	TRBJ1-1	TRBD1	NA	CASSYLGQRNTEAFF	TGTGCCAGCAGTTATTTGGGACAGAGGAACACTGAAGCTTTCTTT
TRBV15	TRBJ1-5	NA	NA	CATRREGNQPQHF	TGTGCCACCCGCCGGGAGGGCAATCAGCCCCAGCATTTT
TRBV28	TRBJ2-3	NA	NA	CASSTRFSTDTQYF	TGTGCCAGCAGTACCAGATTTAGCACAGATACGCAGTATTTT
TRBV28	TRBJ1-4	NA	NA	CASSLTLAGSANEKLFF	TGTGCCAGCAGTCTAACCCTCGCGGGAAGCGCTAATGAAAAACTGTTTTTT
TRBV5-1	TRBJ2-7	TRBD1	few	CASSGTADYEQYF	TGCGCCAGCAGCGGGACAGCAGACTACGAGCAGTACTTC
TRBV6-1	TRBJ2-7	NA	few	CASSEGPAGLYEQYF	TGTGCCAGCAGTGAAGGTCCGGCCGGACTCTACGAGCAGTACTTC
TRBV27	TRBJ1-5	TRBD1	NA	CASSPDRGYNQPQHF	TGTGCCAGCAGTCCCGACAGGGGGTACAATCAGCCCCAGCATTTT
TRBV6-6	TRBJ2-1	TRBD1	NA	CASSYRTGDLYNEQFF	TGTGCCAGCAGTTACCGGACAGGTGATCTTTACAATGAGCAGTTCTTC
TRBV15	TRBJ2-5	NA	NA	CATSRDPTSETQYF	TGTGCCACCAGCAGAGATCCCACTTCAGAGACCCAGTACTTC
TRBV19	TRBJ1-6	TRBD1	NA	CASSINAGTGGSPLHF	TGTGCCAGTAGTATAAATGCGGGGACAGGGGGTTCACCCCTCCACTTT
TRBV6-1	TRBJ2-5	TRBD1	NA	CASSVLRGQGGETQYF	TGTGCCAGCAGTGTACTCAGGGGACAGGGAGGTGAGACCCAGTACTTC
TRBV6-1	TRBJ2-7	TRBD1	NA	CASNNRGLHEQYF	TGTGCCAGCAACAACAGGGGGCTCCACGAGCAGTACTTC
TRBV28	TRBJ2-3	NA	few	CASSPGGPGTDTQYF	TGTGCCAGCAGTCCCGGGGGGCCGGGCACAGATACGCAGTATTTT
TRBV15	TRBJ1-2	NA	NA	CATSRDQVSGVVYGYTF	TGTGCCACCAGCAGAGATCAAGTGTCAGGGGTCGTCTATGGCTACACCTTC
TRBV7-9	TRBJ2-2	TRBD1	NA	CASSARQGSNTGELFF	TGTGCCAGCAGCGCCCGACAGGGATCGAACACCGGGGAGCTGTTTTTT
TRBV30	TRBJ1-2	TRBD1	NA	CAWSADRGHGYTF	TGTGCCTGGAGCGCCGACAGGGGGCATGGCTACACCTTC
TRBV19	TRBJ1-6	NA	NA	CASSISSGGIGSPLHF	TGTGCCAGTAGTATATCCTCTGGGGGGATTGGTTCACCCCTCCACTTT
TRBV5-4	TRBJ1-2	NA	NA	CASSLVSSNYGYTF	TGTGCCAGCAGCTTGGTATCCTCCAACTATGGCTACACCTTC
TRBV6-1	TRBJ1-4	TRBD1	once	CASSEAWDRGRDRMEKLFF	TGTGCCAGCAGTGAAGCGTGGGACAGGGGGCGCGACAGAATGGAAAAACTGTTTTTT
TRBV5-4	TRBJ1-2	NA	NA	CASSSVRGTRNYGYTF	TGTGCCAGCAGCTCGGTCCGGGGAACGCGCAACTATGGCTACACCTTC